The TCR beta chain under discussion was sequenced for a study of identical twins. Trimming stripped 5 bases from V and 5 bases from J, with 18 bases between. There are 16 residues in the CDR3. Germline CDR1 reads MNHEY; CDR2 reads SMNVEV (reference sequence). TCRdb reprocessed the 5' RACE reads with MiXCR, giving one entry per CDR3 protein. The sample includes about 530,000 distinct CDR3 sequences, 20% to 25% of them seen just once. The same sample was also used in a study of yellow fever vaccine responses in identical twins.

The sample taken for sequencing was CD4+ T cells sorted from blood. V gene TRBV27 combines with J gene TRBJ1-4; unclear D gene. The TCR sequence derives from a young woman in good health. Written as DNA, the CDR3 is TGTGCCAGCAGTCTCCCCCGCGGGGAAGAGAATGAAAAACTGTTTTTT. Translated, it gives CASSLPRGEENEKLFF.